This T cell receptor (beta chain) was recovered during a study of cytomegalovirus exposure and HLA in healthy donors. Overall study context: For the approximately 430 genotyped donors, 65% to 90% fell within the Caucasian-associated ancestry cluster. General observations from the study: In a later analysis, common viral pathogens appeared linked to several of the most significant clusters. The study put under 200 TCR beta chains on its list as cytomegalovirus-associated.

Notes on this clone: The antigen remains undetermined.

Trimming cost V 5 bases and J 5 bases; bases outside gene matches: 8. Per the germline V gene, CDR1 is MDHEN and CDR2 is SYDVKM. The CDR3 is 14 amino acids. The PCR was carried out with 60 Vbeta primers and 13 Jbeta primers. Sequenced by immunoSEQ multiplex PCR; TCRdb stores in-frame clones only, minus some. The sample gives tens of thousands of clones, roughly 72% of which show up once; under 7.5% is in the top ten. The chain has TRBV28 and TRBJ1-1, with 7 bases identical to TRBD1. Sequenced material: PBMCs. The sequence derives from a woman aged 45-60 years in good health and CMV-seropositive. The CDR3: CASSITGVVTEAFF. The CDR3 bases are TGTGCCAGCAGTATCACAGGGGTCGTGACTGAAGCTTTCTTT.